These T cell receptor beta chains were read from a single sample in a study of blood T cell repertoires in COVID-19. Libraries were prepared by immunoSEQ multiplex PCR; TCRdb keeps only in-frame clonotypes and omits some of them. This sample has roughly 500,000 clones, with 80% to 90% found just once. The sequenced sample consisted of peripheral blood. Receptor source: a human donor in a cohort sampled during active COVID-19. Both conserved end residues are part of each CDR3.

v_call	j_call	cdr3_aa
TRBV9	TRBJ2-2	CASSVEASPPTGELFF
TRBV2	TRBJ1-4	CASNLLGTATNEKLFF
TRBV13	TRBJ1-1	CASSLGQLDDAFF
TRBV28	TRBJ1-1	CASRPGQGFKAFF
TRBV2	TRBJ1-2	CASGGTTNYGYTF
TRBV7-2	TRBJ2-7	CASSRTGNEQYF
TRBV27	TRBJ2-7	CASSLLGSKDAYEQYF
TRBV30	TRBJ1-1	CAWREQGANTEAFF
TRBV5-6	TRBJ2-5	CASSLPSGRETQYF
TRBV5-8	TRBJ2-5	CASSPGLNWSYF
TRBV3-1/TRBV3-2	TRBJ1-2	CASSQGGTGYGYTF
TRBV5-1	TRBJ2-3	CASSLQGGLAVKTDTQYF
TRBV19	TRBJ1-4	CASTTGLNREKLFF
TRBV5-4	TRBJ2-3	CASSWQGASTDTQYF
TRBV18	TRBJ1-2	CASSPPGSGYGYTF
TRBV9	TRBJ2-3	CASSALGATDTQYF
TRBV10-1	TRBJ2-2	CASSDPGDLNTGELFF
TRBV16	TRBJ1-3	CASSPGGASSGNTIYF
TRBV24-1	TRBJ1-4	CATLGGGYEKLFF
TRBV10-3	TRBJ1-5	CAIGDRSGIGPQHF
TRBV15	TRBJ1-2	CATSISRDRSYGYTF
TRBV30	TRBJ1-1	CAWSVKGQGTEAFF
TRBV27	TRBJ1-5	CASQGQDSYQAQHF
TRBV27	TRBJ2-1	CASRLRLAGYYNEQFF
TRBV7-9	TRBJ2-5	CESRQGAQETQYF
TRBV28	TRBJ2-1	CASSLSLAGYNEQFF
TRBV19	TRBJ1-1	CASSYNPKTGGSEAFF
TRBV4-1	TRBJ1-1	CASRRPTANTEAFF
TRBV24-1	TRBJ1-2	CATSPRANYGYTF
TRBV2	TRBJ1-1	CASSPRRGDTRNTEAFF
TRBV9	TRBJ1-6	CASTRTGQLNSPLHF
TRBV10-3	TRBJ2-5	CAISESRDRVGETQYF
TRBV2	TRBJ2-2	CASWGSGMAGELFF
TRBV2	TRBJ2-7	CASSVAGGTYEQYF
TRBV6-2/TRBV6-3	TRBJ2-5	CASSPGLAAYQETQYF
TRBV6-5	TRBJ1-4	CASSYDRGLKKLFF
TRBV4-2	TRBJ2-7	CASSQDRLGEQYF
TRBV19	TRBJ2-7	CASSRDREHEQYF
TRBV18	TRBJ1-4	CASSPGGGAQGKLFF
TRBV5-4	TRBJ2-3	CASSEGSPSTDTQYF
TRBV9	TRBJ1-2	CASSPRDRISDGYTF
TRBV7-9	TRBJ1-2	CASSFPGEYYGYTF
TRBV10-2	TRBJ1-1	CASSGRGLFDTEAFF
TRBV20-1	TRBJ1-5	CSASGTENQPQHF
TRBV6-4	TRBJ2-3	CASSLSDRGGTDTQYF
TRBV4-3	TRBJ2-3	CASSLGQGGFTDTQYF
TRBV6-1	TRBJ2-7	CASSEAQGLTAQYF
TRBV30	TRBJ1-1	CAWTLRVNTEAFF
TRBV6-5	TRBJ2-1	CASRERQIAWNEQFF
TRBV28	TRBJ1-5	CASSFDSGGYSNQPQHF
TRBV5-1	TRBJ2-2	CASSSGLAGAGELFF
TRBV9	TRBJ2-2	CASSVEGAVNTGELFF
TRBV5-4	TRBJ2-3	CASSAVGTGTDTQYF
TRBV3-1/TRBV3-2	TRBJ2-5	CASLLAGARETQYF
TRBV9	TRBJ2-2	CASSVRTGGITGELFF
TRBV7-9	TRBJ1-2	CASSAGTGGSYYGYTF
TRBV7-8	TRBJ1-6	CASSLRQVGTSPLHF